These T cell receptor beta chains were read from a single sample in a study of PD-1 blockade in mismatch repair-deficient tumors. Using immunoSEQ multiplex PCR, the repertoire was profiled, and TCRdb retains in-frame clones only, with some absent. Of some 70,000 clones listed, approximately 80% were seen once; the top ten hold nearly 5.5%. Sequencing used peripheral blood, obtained 2 weeks after starting pembrolizumab. The receptors here all came from an adult with mismatch repair-deficient cancer. The CDR3 runs from the conserved cysteine through the conserved F or W. Each record gives: CDR3 protein, CDR3 DNA, D gene, J gene, CDR3 length, V gene, clone size. A D gene is named only where the DNA matches it firmly. Where a row states a size, it is once, few, many or the class of an expanded clone; other rows omit it.

CDR3aa: CASSSGDTQYF
CDR3nt: TGTGCCAGTAGTTCGGGAGATACGCAGTATTTT
d_gene: .
j_gene: TRBJ2-3
len: 11
v_gene: TRBV19
abundance: once

CDR3aa: CASSLRFGRDTNTGELFF
CDR3nt: TGTGCCAGCAGCTTAAGGTTTGGGCGGGATACGAACACCGGGGAGCTGTTTTTT
d_gene: .
j_gene: TRBJ2-2
len: 18
v_gene: TRBV11-3
abundance: .

CDR3aa: CASSSGLAGGQSDTQYF
CDR3nt: TGTGCCAGCAGCTCTGGACTAGCGGGAGGGCAGTCAGATACGCAGTATTTT
d_gene: TRBD2
j_gene: TRBJ2-3
len: 17
v_gene: TRBV7-3
abundance: .

CDR3aa: CASSFYRGRNTGELFF
CDR3nt: TGTGCCAGCAGCTTCTACAGGGGGCGTAACACCGGGGAGCTGTTTTTT
d_gene: TRBD1
j_gene: TRBJ2-2
len: 16
v_gene: TRBV7-2
abundance: .

CDR3aa: CASSPSGTRPDTQYF
CDR3nt: TGTGCCAGCAGCCCGAGTGGGACTAGACCAGATACGCAGTATTTT
d_gene: TRBD2
j_gene: TRBJ2-3
len: 15
v_gene: TRBV14
abundance: .

CDR3aa: CTSSHSPGLAGHFYEQYF
CDR3nt: TGCACCAGCAGCCACTCTCCGGGACTAGCGGGACATTTCTACGAGCAGTACTTC
d_gene: .
j_gene: TRBJ2-7
len: 18
v_gene: TRBV1
abundance: few

CDR3aa: CASSLEGVVSDTQYF
CDR3nt: TGCGCCAGCAGCTTGGAGGGGGTGGTTTCAGATACGCAGTATTTT
d_gene: .
j_gene: TRBJ2-3
len: 15
v_gene: TRBV5-1
abundance: .

CDR3aa: CASGTQGNTIYF
CDR3nt: TGTGCCAGCGGGACGCAAGGAAACACCATATATTTT
d_gene: .
j_gene: TRBJ1-3
len: 12
v_gene: TRBV19
abundance: .

CDR3aa: CASSPHGGKWSNTGELFF
CDR3nt: TGTGCCAGCAGCCCTCATGGCGGGAAATGGTCGAACACCGGGGAGCTGTTTTTT
d_gene: .
j_gene: TRBJ2-2
len: 18
v_gene: TRBV5-6
abundance: .

CDR3aa: CASSQDSGAESRGHKNIQYF
CDR3nt: TGCGCCAGCAGCCAAGATTCAGGGGCTGAGTCTCGCGGGCACAAAAACATTCAGTACTTC
d_gene: .
j_gene: TRBJ2-4
len: 20
v_gene: TRBV4-3
abundance: .

CDR3aa: CASSPVSQDFAGELFF
CDR3nt: TGTGCCAGCAGCCCCGTTTCACAGGACTTTGCCGGGGAGCTGTTTTTT
d_gene: .
j_gene: TRBJ2-2
len: 16
v_gene: TRBV7-8
abundance: once

CDR3aa: CASSLAGGRSEQYF
CDR3nt: TGTGCCAGCAGCTTGGCCGGGGGCAGATCCGAGCAGTACTTC
d_gene: .
j_gene: TRBJ2-7
len: 14
v_gene: TRBV5-4
abundance: .

CDR3aa: CASSPRLASDEQFF
CDR3nt: TGTGCCAGCAGTCCCCGACTAGCAAGCGATGAGCAGTTCTTC
d_gene: TRBD2
j_gene: TRBJ2-1
len: 14
v_gene: TRBV27
abundance: few

CDR3aa: CASSPRGTATTGELFF
CDR3nt: TGTGCCAGCAGCCCTAGGGGGACAGCGACCACCGGGGAGCTGTTTTTT
d_gene: TRBD1
j_gene: TRBJ2-2
len: 16
v_gene: TRBV7-8
abundance: few

CDR3aa: CASRPSSRGITNEKLFF
CDR3nt: TGTGCCAGCAGGCCGTCGTCTCGCGGGATCACTAATGAAAAACTGTTTTTT
d_gene: .
j_gene: TRBJ1-4
len: 17
v_gene: TRBV27
abundance: .

CDR3aa: CASSLNYGYTF
CDR3nt: TGTGCCAGCAGCTTAAACTATGGCTACACCTTC
d_gene: .
j_gene: TRBJ1-2
len: 11
v_gene: TRBV7-9
abundance: few

CDR3aa: CSVELDSDQPQHF
CDR3nt: TGCAGCGTTGAATTAGATAGTGATCAGCCCCAGCATTTT
d_gene: .
j_gene: TRBJ1-5
len: 13
v_gene: TRBV29-1
abundance: .

CDR3aa: CASRLGDWAGNQPQHF
CDR3nt: TGTGCCAGCAGGTTGGGTGATTGGGCAGGCAATCAGCCCCAGCATTTT
d_gene: .
j_gene: TRBJ1-5
len: 16
v_gene: TRBV6-6
abundance: .

CDR3aa: CASRPDRLLGPQHF
CDR3nt: TGTGCCAGCAGGCCAGACAGGCTCCTTGGGCCCCAGCATTTT
d_gene: .
j_gene: TRBJ1-5
len: 14
v_gene: TRBV28
abundance: .

CDR3aa: CASSPVDGRNQPQHF
CDR3nt: TGTGCCAGCTCACCTGTGGACGGCCGCAATCAGCCCCAGCATTTT
d_gene: .
j_gene: TRBJ1-5
len: 15
v_gene: TRBV18
abundance: many

CDR3aa: CASSLARWESFHEQYF
CDR3nt: TGTGCCAGCAGCTTAGCGCGGTGGGAGTCGTTCCACGAGCAGTACTTC
d_gene: .
j_gene: TRBJ2-7
len: 16
v_gene: TRBV7-8
abundance: .

CDR3aa: CAIETGSSYEQYF
CDR3nt: TGTGCCATCGAGACAGGGTCTAGCTACGAGCAGTACTTC
d_gene: TRBD1
j_gene: TRBJ2-7
len: 13
v_gene: TRBV7-9
abundance: .

CDR3aa: CASSSGAGYTF
CDR3nt: TGTGCCAGCAGCTCCGGGGCTGGCTACACCTTC
d_gene: .
j_gene: TRBJ1-2
len: 11
v_gene: TRBV5-6
abundance: .

CDR3aa: CASSEQGAPYNEQFF
CDR3nt: TGTGCCAGCAGCGAACAGGGGGCCCCTTACAATGAGCAGTTCTTC
d_gene: TRBD1
j_gene: TRBJ2-1
len: 15
v_gene: TRBV9
abundance: .

CDR3aa: CASGGTSGHPYEQYF
CDR3nt: TGTGCTAGTGGTGGGACTAGCGGGCACCCTTACGAGCAGTACTTC
d_gene: TRBD2
j_gene: TRBJ2-7
len: 15
v_gene: TRBV12-5
abundance: few

CDR3aa: CASSPGLAGHNEQFF
CDR3nt: TGCGCCAGCAGCCCTGGACTAGCGGGACACAATGAGCAGTTCTTC
d_gene: TRBD2
j_gene: TRBJ2-1
len: 15
v_gene: TRBV5-1
abundance: .

CDR3aa: CASSLTGPTNEKLFF
CDR3nt: TGTGCCAGCAGCTTAACAGGGCCAACTAATGAAAAACTGTTTTTT
d_gene: .
j_gene: TRBJ1-4
len: 15
v_gene: TRBV7-2
abundance: few

CDR3aa: CASSFTGNMNTEAFF
CDR3nt: TGTGCCAGCAGCTTTACAGGGAACATGAACACTGAAGCTTTCTTT
d_gene: .
j_gene: TRBJ1-1
len: 15
v_gene: TRBV5-6
abundance: .

CDR3aa: CASSLGHVSGRAFLDEQFF
CDR3nt: TGTGCCAGCAGCTTAGGACATGTAAGCGGGAGGGCCTTTTTGGATGAGCAGTTCTTC
d_gene: TRBD2
j_gene: TRBJ2-1
len: 19
v_gene: TRBV7-9
abundance: .

CDR3aa: CASSQEHWYNEQFF
CDR3nt: TGTGCCAGCAGCCAAGAACATTGGTACAATGAGCAGTTCTTC
d_gene: .
j_gene: TRBJ2-1
len: 14
v_gene: TRBV14
abundance: .

CDR3aa: CASSSGGGRVYEQFF
CDR3nt: TGTGCCAGCAGCTCCGGGGGCGGGAGGGTTTATGAGCAGTTCTTC
d_gene: TRBD2
j_gene: TRBJ2-1
len: 15
v_gene: TRBV7-3
abundance: .

CDR3aa: CSVEDPGRMNTEAFF
CDR3nt: TGCAGCGTTGAGGACCCGGGACGGATGAACACTGAAGCTTTCTTT
d_gene: .
j_gene: TRBJ1-1
len: 15
v_gene: TRBV29-1
abundance: .

CDR3aa: CASSAVPPRTGAQGGYTF
CDR3nt: TGCGCCAGCAGCGCGGTTCCTCCCAGGACAGGGGCACAAGGTGGCTACACCTTC
d_gene: TRBD1
j_gene: TRBJ1-2
len: 18
v_gene: TRBV5-1
abundance: .

CDR3aa: CASSLVRNTEAFF
CDR3nt: TGTGCCAGCAGCTTAGTCAGGAACACTGAAGCTTTCTTT
d_gene: .
j_gene: TRBJ1-1
len: 13
v_gene: TRBV7-2
abundance: few

CDR3aa: CASSKSPGVSYNEQFF
CDR3nt: TGTGCCAGCAGTAAATCGCCAGGGGTATCCTACAATGAGCAGTTCTTC
d_gene: .
j_gene: TRBJ2-1
len: 16
v_gene: TRBV6-4
abundance: .

CDR3aa: CAAGAGDSASGELFF
CDR3nt: TGTGCCGCCGGTGCGGGGGACTCCGCGTCCGGGGAGCTGTTTTTT
d_gene: TRBD2
j_gene: TRBJ2-2
len: 15
v_gene: TRBV10-3
abundance: .

CDR3aa: CASSSQGSGANVLTF
CDR3nt: TGTGCCAGCAGCTCACAGGGTTCTGGGGCCAACGTCCTGACTTTC
d_gene: .
j_gene: TRBJ2-6
len: 15
v_gene: TRBV13
abundance: .

CDR3aa: CASSLEVTGNTIYF
CDR3nt: TGCGCCAGCAGCTTAGAGGTCACTGGAAACACCATATATTTT
d_gene: .
j_gene: TRBJ1-3
len: 14
v_gene: TRBV5-1
abundance: few

CDR3aa: CASSLQSQGGYEQYF
CDR3nt: TGCGCCAGCAGCTTGCAAAGCCAGGGTGGGTACGAGCAGTACTTC
d_gene: .
j_gene: TRBJ2-7
len: 15
v_gene: TRBV5-1
abundance: .

CDR3aa: CASSGAQGAGETQYF
CDR3nt: TGTGCCAGCAGTGGAGCACAGGGGGCAGGAGAGACCCAGTACTTC
d_gene: TRBD1
j_gene: TRBJ2-5
len: 15
v_gene: TRBV27
abundance: .

CDR3aa: CASSLAGGGVVEEQYF
CDR3nt: TGTGCCAGCAGCTTAGCCGGCGGGGGTGTGGTCGAAGAGCAGTACTTC
d_gene: TRBD2
j_gene: TRBJ2-7
len: 16
v_gene: TRBV7-9
abundance: .

CDR3aa: CASSMTGGITGELFF
CDR3nt: TGTGCCAGTAGTATGACGGGAGGGATCACCGGGGAGCTGTTTTTT
d_gene: TRBD2
j_gene: TRBJ2-2
len: 15
v_gene: TRBV19
abundance: few

CDR3aa: CASSLVGQDYEQYF
CDR3nt: TGTGCCAGCAGCTTGGTGGGACAGGACTACGAGCAGTACTTC
d_gene: TRBD1
j_gene: TRBJ2-7
len: 14
v_gene: TRBV5-4
abundance: .

CDR3aa: CASRPKREGNTGELFF
CDR3nt: TGTGCCAGCAGACCGAAGCGGGAGGGGAACACCGGGGAGCTGTTTTTT
d_gene: TRBD2
j_gene: TRBJ2-2
len: 16
v_gene: TRBV7-8
abundance: .

CDR3aa: CASSFVCGRGLSGNTIYF
CDR3nt: TGTGCCAGCAGCTTTGTTTGCGGACGCGGCCTCTCTGGAAACACCATATATTTT
d_gene: .
j_gene: TRBJ1-3
len: 18
v_gene: TRBV12-1
abundance: .

CDR3aa: CASSLAGHNQPQHF
CDR3nt: TGTGCCAGCAGCTTGGCTGGGCACAATCAGCCCCAGCATTTT
d_gene: .
j_gene: TRBJ1-5
len: 14
v_gene: TRBV5-4
abundance: few

CDR3aa: CASSPGTSYNEQFF
CDR3nt: TGTGCCAGCAGTCCCGGGACTAGTTACAATGAGCAGTTCTTC
d_gene: TRBD2
j_gene: TRBJ2-1
len: 14
v_gene: TRBV7-2
abundance: .

CDR3aa: CASSQDLGVRREQYF
CDR3nt: TGCGCCAGCAGCCAAGATCTAGGGGTTCGGCGAGAGCAGTACTTC
d_gene: .
j_gene: TRBJ2-7
len: 15
v_gene: TRBV4-3
abundance: few

CDR3aa: CASTSSAPGTDTQYF
CDR3nt: TGCGCCAGCACCTCTAGCGCCCCGGGCACAGATACGCAGTATTTT
d_gene: .
j_gene: TRBJ2-3
len: 15
v_gene: TRBV5-1
abundance: once

CDR3aa: CASSPVGGRTQETQYF
CDR3nt: TGTGCCAGCAGCCCCGTGGGGGGGAGGACCCAAGAGACCCAGTACTTC
d_gene: TRBD2
j_gene: TRBJ2-5
len: 16
v_gene: TRBV5-4
abundance: once

CDR3aa: CASSLRGGSSYEQYF
CDR3nt: TGTGCCAGCAGCTTGCGGGGCGGAAGCTCCTACGAGCAGTACTTC
d_gene: .
j_gene: TRBJ2-7
len: 15
v_gene: TRBV5-4
abundance: once

CDR3aa: CASSLSPLGTEAFF
CDR3nt: TGTGCCAGCAGCTTATCCCCGTTGGGCACTGAAGCTTTCTTT
d_gene: .
j_gene: TRBJ1-1
len: 14
v_gene: TRBV7-2
abundance: .